Listed below are T cell receptor beta chains from one sample, sequenced in a study of Ad26.COV2.S vaccination and SARS-CoV-2 variants. Sequenced by immunoSEQ multiplex PCR; TCRdb stores in-frame clones only, minus some. The sample lists around 370,000 clones; 92% were seen once. Specimen: peripheral blood, collected after recovery from COVID-19. These receptors originate from a human donor who had recovered from COVID-19. Each CDR3 is given with its conserved first and last residue. D genes are given only for firm matches. For some rows the clone size is stated as once, few or many, or as a class when expanded; others skip it.

TRBV19	TRBJ2-7	TRBD2	-	17	CASSIDLVAGSSYEQYF	TGTGCCAGTAGTATAGATCTCGTAGCGGGGAGCTCCTACGAGCAGTACTTC
TRBV12-3/TRBV12-4	TRBJ1-2	-	-	13	CASSPDRSQGYTF	TGTGCCAGCAGCCCCGACAGGTCCCAAGGCTACACCTTC
TRBV25-1	TRBJ2-1	-	-	14	CASRIAGANNEQFF	TGTGCCAGCAGGATCGCCGGGGCCAACAATGAGCAGTTCTTC
TRBV5-4	TRBJ1-2	-	-	15	CASSLDKVLVYGYTF	TGTGCCAGCAGCTTGGACAAGGTGCTTGTCTATGGCTACACCTTC
TRBV4-2	TRBJ1-4	-	-	18	CASSQDPGARSGREKLFF	TGTGCCAGCAGCCAAGATCCGGGTGCTCGGTCGGGGCGGGAAAAACTGTTTTTT
TRBV7-9	TRBJ1-2	-	once	13	CASMPGNYYGYTF	TGTGCCAGCATGCCAGGCAATTACTATGGCTACACCTTC
TRBV19	TRBJ1-3	-	-	16	CASSRGAGPTGNTIYF	TGTGCCAGTAGTCGGGGGGCAGGGCCCACTGGAAACACCATATATTTT
TRBV19	TRBJ1-3	TRBD1	-	15	CASGTGTGVGNTIYF	TGTGCCAGCGGCACAGGCACAGGGGTGGGAAACACCATATATTTT
TRBV11-2	TRBJ1-3	TRBD1	-	18	CASSRTFTGGPSGNTIYF	TGTGCCAGCAGCCGAACTTTTACAGGGGGGCCCTCTGGAAACACCATATATTTT
TRBV3-1/TRBV3-2	TRBJ2-5	TRBD2	-	16	CASSLGMPGLGETQYF	TGTGCCAGCAGCCTGGGTATGCCGGGACTAGGGGAGACCCAGTACTTC
TRBV6-1	TRBJ1-6	TRBD1	-	17	CASSDRTGPSLNSPLHF	TGTGCCAGCAGTGACCGGACAGGGCCCTCACTTAATTCACCCCTCCACTTT
TRBV6-1	TRBJ2-7	-	-	16	CASSEGGSPLLYEQYF	TGTGCCAGCAGTGAAGGAGGGTCACCACTGCTCTACGAGCAGTACTTC
TRBV19	TRBJ1-3	-	-	15	CASSIAAVSGNTIYF	TGTGCCAGTAGTATAGCGGCGGTCTCTGGAAACACCATATATTTT
TRBV18	TRBJ2-7	-	-	11	CASSRATEQYF	TGTGCCAGCTCACGGGCGACCGAGCAGTACTTC
TRBV7-8	TRBJ1-1	TRBD1	once	13	CASSFRQGTEAFF	TGTGCCAGCAGCTTCCGACAGGGGACTGAAGCTTTCTTT
TRBV13	TRBJ2-2	TRBD1	-	14	CASSSQGSSGELFF	TGTGCCAGCAGTTCACAGGGGAGTAGCGGGGAGCTGTTTTTT
TRBV6-5	TRBJ1-6	-	-	14	CASSYRGAHSPLHF	TGTGCCAGCAGTTACCGAGGGGCTCATTCACCCCTCCACTTT
TRBV12-3/TRBV12-4	TRBJ1-2	-	-	12	CASSLRGYGYTF	TGTGCCAGCAGTTTACGGGGTTATGGCTACACCTTC
TRBV15	TRBJ1-5	TRBD1	few	15	CATSRGQGMDQPQHF	TGTGCCACCAGCAGAGGACAGGGGATGGATCAGCCCCAGCATTTT
TRBV5-1	TRBJ2-2	-	-	14	CASSFKTNTGELFF	TGCGCCAGCAGCTTTAAAACGAACACCGGGGAGCTGTTTTTT
TRBV7-3	TRBJ2-1	TRBD2	-	15	CASSPSGGAGNEQFF	TGTGCCAGCAGCCCCAGCGGGGGGGCGGGGAATGAGCAGTTCTTC
TRBV7-9	TRBJ2-6	-	once	16	CASSPSGLGGANVLTF	TGTGCCAGCAGCCCCTCGGGGTTGGGGGGGGCCAACGTCCTGACTTTC
TRBV6-4	TRBJ2-5	-	-	13	CASSEGAGETQYF	TGTGCCAGCAGTGAGGGGGCAGGAGAGACCCAGTACTTC
TRBV15	TRBJ2-6	-	-	17	CATSRDRVGSGANVLTF	TGTGCCACCAGCAGAGATAGGGTGGGGTCTGGGGCCAACGTCCTGACTTTC
TRBV19	TRBJ1-2	-	-	13	CASSIARAYGYTF	TGTGCCAGTAGTATAGCCCGGGCTTATGGCTACACCTTC
TRBV11-2	TRBJ2-3	-	-	17	CASSPETGTAKPDTQYF	TGTGCCAGCAGCCCAGAAACTGGGACCGCGAAGCCAGATACGCAGTATTTT
TRBV5-5	TRBJ2-3	-	-	14	CASSFETFEDTQYF	TGTGCCAGCAGCTTTGAGACCTTTGAAGATACGCAGTATTTT
TRBV11-2	TRBJ1-1	-	once	13	CASSLDGGPEAFF	TGTGCCAGCAGCTTAGATGGGGGACCGGAAGCTTTCTTT
TRBV25-1	TRBJ1-1	-	-	12	CASSPGEVGAFF	TGTGCCAGCAGCCCAGGGGAAGTGGGAGCTTTCTTT
TRBV5-4	TRBJ2-3	-	-	13	CASSFRSGVTQYF	TGTGCCAGCAGCTTCCGGTCGGGGGTTACGCAGTATTTT
TRBV12-5	TRBJ1-5	-	-	9	CASGLPQHF	TGTGCTAGTGGTTTGCCCCAGCATTTT
TRBV7-8	TRBJ1-2	-	-	15	CASSTDLLVAEGYTF	TGTGCCAGCAGCACCGACCTCCTGGTAGCGGAGGGCTACACCTTC
TRBV10-3	TRBJ1-5	TRBD1	-	15	CAIGTGSNSNQPQHF	TGTGCCATAGGGACAGGGAGTAATAGCAATCAGCCCCAGCATTTT
TRBV7-9	TRBJ2-7	-	-	14	CASSITGRSYEQYF	TGTGCCAGCAGCATAACGGGACGGAGCTACGAGCAGTACTTC
TRBV19	TRBJ1-1	-	once	13	CASSRSKGTEAFF	TGTGCCAGTAGCCGTAGTAAGGGCACTGAAGCTTTCTTT
TRBV29-1	TRBJ2-7	-	-	15	CSVEVPDILSYEQYF	TGCAGCGTTGAAGTCCCGGACATCTTATCCTACGAGCAGTACTTC
TRBV5-4	TRBJ2-3	-	once	16	CASSSPRNSGTDTQYF	TGTGCCAGCAGCTCCCCCCGGAATAGCGGCACAGATACGCAGTATTTT
TRBV6-5	TRBJ2-7	-	-	15	CASSSHRVSSYEQYF	TGTGCCAGCAGTTCCCACAGGGTCAGCTCCTACGAGCAGTACTTC
TRBV27	TRBJ1-4	-	-	17	CASSSLLDSQGGEKLFF	TGTGCCAGCAGTTCACTCTTGGACAGCCAAGGGGGTGAAAAACTGTTTTTT
TRBV6-6	TRBJ1-1	-	-	11	CASRLHTEAFF	TGTGCCAGCAGACTCCACACTGAAGCTTTCTTT
TRBV3-1/TRBV3-2	TRBJ1-2	-	-	14	CASSVTGINYGYTF	TGTGCCAGCAGCGTAACAGGGATTAACTATGGCTACACCTTC
TRBV11-2	TRBJ2-1	TRBD1	-	18	CASSLVIAWGQGAHEQFF	TGTGCCAGCAGCTTAGTTATTGCTTGGGGACAGGGGGCGCATGAGCAGTTCTTC
TRBV19	TRBJ2-2	-	-	13	CASLDRNTGELFF	TGTGCCAGCCTGGACCGGAACACCGGGGAGCTGTTTTTT
TRBV29-1	TRBJ2-2	TRBD1	-	13	CSAKTGAGGELFF	TGCAGCGCAAAGACAGGGGCTGGGGGGGAGCTGTTTTTT
TRBV6-2/TRBV6-3	TRBJ1-1	TRBD1	-	14	CASSPQGVNTEAFF	TGTGCCAGCAGTCCCCAGGGGGTTAACACTGAAGCTTTCTTT
TRBV6-1	TRBJ1-2	-	-	14	CASSEGTTGAIHTF	TGTGCCAGCAGTGAAGGAACGACAGGCGCTATACACACCTTC
TRBV5-8	TRBJ2-3	-	-	14	CASSFNQGSDTQYF	TGTGCCAGCAGCTTCAACCAGGGGTCAGATACGCAGTATTTT
TRBV19	TRBJ2-1	-	-	14	CASSIGSSYNEQFF	TGTGCCAGTAGTATCGGGAGCTCCTACAATGAGCAGTTCTTC
TRBV2	TRBJ1-5	TRBD1	-	15	CASSGRTGTGQPQHF	TGTGCCAGCAGTGGGAGGACAGGGACCGGTCAGCCCCAGCATTTT
TRBV2	TRBJ1-1	-	once	14	CASSSTASNTEAFF	TGTGCCAGCAGTTCGACAGCGTCGAACACTGAAGCTTTCTTT
TRBV3-1/TRBV3-2	TRBJ1-2	TRBD1	-	14	CASSPGGQGYGYTF	TGTGCCAGCAGCCCTGGGGGACAGGGCTATGGCTACACCTTC
TRBV19	TRBJ1-5	-	-	13	CASKGRDNQPQHF	TGTGCCAGTAAGGGGCGGGACAATCAGCCCCAGCATTTT
TRBV27	TRBJ1-1	-	-	14	CASRSHQGNTEAFF	TGTGCCAGCAGAAGTCATCAAGGGAACACTGAAGCTTTCTTT